The clone carrying this T cell receptor beta chain came up many times. Its target is unknown. These data come from a study of identical twins. Study findings and constraints: The abundant beta clonotypes from cord blood had fewer insertions, and memory repertoires had none of this. Alpha sequences out of frame and shared by twins had excess low generation probability. There was more out-of-frame TCR alpha sharing in monozygotic twins than models estimated. Not following the same donors, the study drew its conclusions from cross-sectional statistical analysis.

TCRdb ran MiXCR on the 5' RACE reads and lists one entry per CDR3 protein. This sample has a few hundred thousand distinct CDR3 sequences, with approximately 18% found just once. The CDR3 consists of 16 residues. V lost 3 bases to trimming and J lost 0 bases, with 12 bases between them. CDR1 and CDR2 from the germline V gene are SSHAT and FNYEAQ (reference sequence). The chain combines TRBV7-7 with TRBJ2-1; D is unresolved. This TCR was recovered from a man in his fifties in good health. The material sequenced was naive T cells sorted from blood. CDR3 sequence (DNA): TGTGCCAGCAGCTTGACCGTACTAAGCTCCTACAATGAGCAGTTCTTC. As protein: CASSLTVLSSYNEQFF. The whole variable domain, filled in from reference TRBV7-7 and TRBJ2-1, reads GAGVSQSPRYKVTKRGQDVTLRCDPISSHATLYWYQQALGQGPEFLTYFNYEAQPDKSGLPSDRFSAERPEGSISTLTIQRTEQRDSAMYRCASSLTVLSSYNEQFFGPGTRLTVL.